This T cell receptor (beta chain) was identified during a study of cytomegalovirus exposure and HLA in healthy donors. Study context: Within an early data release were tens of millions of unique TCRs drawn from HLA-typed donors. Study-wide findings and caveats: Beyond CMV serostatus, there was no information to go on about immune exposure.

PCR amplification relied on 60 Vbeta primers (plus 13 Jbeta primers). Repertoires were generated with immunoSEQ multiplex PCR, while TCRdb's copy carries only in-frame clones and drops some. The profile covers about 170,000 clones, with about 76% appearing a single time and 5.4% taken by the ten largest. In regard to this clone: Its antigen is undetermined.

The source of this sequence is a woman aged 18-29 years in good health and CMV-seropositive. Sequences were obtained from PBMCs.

The CDR3 region is CASSTQVHEQYF. As DNA, the CDR3 is TGTGCCAGCAGTACACAGGTGCACGAGCAGTACTTC. The V gene is TRBV6-6, the J gene TRBJ2-7; tentative D call: TRBD1 (5 bases). V lost 5 bases to trimming and J lost 5 bases, with 10 bases between them. CDR3 length equals 12 residues. Germline lookup yields CDR1 MNHNY and CDR2 SVGAGI (reference sequence).